One TCR beta chain is described in this entry. This record belongs to a study of T cell changes during pregnancy in multiple sclerosis. Profiling relied on immunoSEQ multiplex PCR, and the TCRdb table lists in-frame clones only, not all of them. The top ten hold 1.9% of the sample, which has about 100,000 clones, over 80% seen once. Source: peripheral blood, taken after pregnancy. The sequence derives from a female donor with multiple sclerosis, enrolled in a pregnancy study.

CDR3 residues: CAWSHPGQPNEKLFF. The CDR3 nucleotides read TGTGCCTGGAGCCATCCGGGACAGCCGAATGAAAAACTGTTTTTT. The chain is built from TRBV30 and TRBJ1-4; TRBD1 agrees at 7 bases. Germline V CDR1 and CDR2: GTSNPN, SVGIG (reference sequence). The CDR3 is 15 amino acids. V trimming: 3 bases; J trimming: 5 bases; junction bases outside the gene matches: 9.